Given below is one TCR beta chain in context. What it binds is unknown. The PCR had 60 Vbeta and 13 Jbeta primers. Clones were read by immunoSEQ multiplex PCR, and TCRdb kept only the in-frame ones, dropping some. The sample records about 95,000 clones, approximately 72% being singletons. This sample was taken from a study of cytomegalovirus exposure and HLA in healthy donors. Overall study context: There were fewer than 130 million unique TCR beta sequences, drawn from around 180 million T cells, in an earlier analysis. Whole-study findings and limits: Immune exposure information comprised only CMV serostatus. One variant, a missense change in DCLRE1C, was linked in a later analysis to TCR beta V- and J-gene trimming. Sequencing depth across donors, presence/absence analyses assumed, was roughly uniform.

V lost 2 bases, J lost 10 bases, and 21 bases lay in between. The CDR3 covers 16 residues. Germline CDR1 reads SGHVS; CDR2 reads FQNEAQ. The receptor's source is a woman in her thirties or forties in good health and CMV-seropositive. Sample: PBMCs. The chain combines TRBV7-8 with TRBJ2-1, with D possibly being TRBD1 (5 bases). The CDR3 DNA reads as TGTGCCAGCAGCTTAAACAGGACCACCTGGAATTGGGAGCAGTTCTTC. Encoded protein: CASSLNRTTWNWEQFF.